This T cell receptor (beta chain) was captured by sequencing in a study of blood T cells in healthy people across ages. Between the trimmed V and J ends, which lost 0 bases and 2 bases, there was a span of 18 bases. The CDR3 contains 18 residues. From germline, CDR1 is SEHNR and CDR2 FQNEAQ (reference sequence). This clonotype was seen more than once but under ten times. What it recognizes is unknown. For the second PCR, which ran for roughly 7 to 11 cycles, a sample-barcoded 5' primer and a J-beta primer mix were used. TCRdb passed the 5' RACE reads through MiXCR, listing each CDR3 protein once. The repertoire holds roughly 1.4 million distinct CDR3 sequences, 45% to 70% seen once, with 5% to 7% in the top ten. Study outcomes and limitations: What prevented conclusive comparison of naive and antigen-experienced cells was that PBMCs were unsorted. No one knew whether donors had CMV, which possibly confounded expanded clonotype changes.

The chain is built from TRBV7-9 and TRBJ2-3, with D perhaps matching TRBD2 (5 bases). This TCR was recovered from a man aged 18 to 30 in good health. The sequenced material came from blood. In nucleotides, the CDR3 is TGTGCCAGCAGCTTAGCGTGGTATTTGAGGGCGGACACAGATACGCAGTATTTT. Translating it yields CASSLAWYLRADTDTQYF.